This passage covers 13 T cell receptor beta chains from one sample sequenced in a study of T cell clones after liver transplantation. Measured with immunoSEQ multiplex PCR; TCRdb has only the in-frame clones, and not every one. The sample has about 75,000 clones; approximately 80% are singletons. The specimen was CD4+ T cells from blood, collected 48 months after liver transplant. The receptors were gathered from a human patient who received a liver transplant. Some T cells may trace back to the graft donor.

The V and J genes are TRBV5-4 and TRBJ2-4; 11 positions match TRBD1. Germline loops: CDR1 SGHNT, CDR2 YYREEE (reference sequence). The CDR3 has 17 amino acids. The V gene end was trimmed by 0 bases and the J gene end by 3 bases; junction bases not matched to a gene: 5. The CDR3 protein is CASSLGEGTGGKNIQYF. CDR3 bases: TGTGCCAGCAGCTTGGGCGAGGGGACAGGGGGCAAAAACATTCAGTACTTC.

A single count supports this clone. This chain connects TRBV7-2 to TRBJ1-1; D gene unclear. The germline V gene has CDR1 SGHTA and CDR2 FQGNSA. Trimming removed 3 bases from V and 5 bases from J, with 10 bases in between. CDR3 length: 13 amino acids. The chain's CDR3 is CASSFASRTEAFF. The CDR3 coding sequence is TGTGCCAGCAGCTTCGCGAGCAGAACTGAAGCTTTCTTT. Together with reference TRBV7-2 and TRBJ1-1, the CDR3 gives the full variable domain: GAGVSQSPSNKVTEKGKDVELRCDPISGHTALYWYRQSLGQGLEFLIYFQGNSAPDKSGLPSDRFSAERTGGSVSTLTIQRTQQEDSAVYLCASSFASRTEAFFGQGTRLTVV.

This chain joins TRBV6-6 and TRBJ2-5; D is perhaps TRBD2 (5 bases). Trimming removed 4 bases at V and 5 bases at J, with 8 bases between. Germline V gives CDR1 MNHNY, CDR2 SVGAGI (reference sequence). The CDR3 consists of 12 residues. The chain's CDR3 is CASSSSWETQYF. For the CDR3, the DNA is TGTGCCAGCAGTTCTAGCTGGGAGACCCAGTACTTC.

The rearrangement joins TRBV5-1 to TRBJ2-7; D gene unclear. The V end lost 3 bases, the J end lost 5 bases, and 15 bases lay between the germline ends. Looked up from germline, CDR1 is SGHRS and CDR2 is YFSETQ. The CDR3 totals 14 residues. The CDR3: CASSSDRRSHEQYF. In DNA, the CDR3 is TGCGCCAGCAGCTCGGACCGACGGTCCCACGAGCAGTACTTC.

The rearrangement joins TRBV7-9 to TRBJ1-1; 10 nucleotides match TRBD1. This CDR3 is built from 17 residues. Germline values: CDR1 SEHNR, CDR2 FQNEAQ (reference sequence). With V trimmed by 5 bases and J by 2 bases, 11 bases remained unmatched. In DNA form, the CDR3 reads TGTGCCAGCAGCCGGTACCGGGACAGGGGATTAAACACTGAAGCTTTCTTT. The encoded protein is CASSRYRDRGLNTEAFF.

The chain uses TRBV5-6 and TRBJ2-1, with 8 bases that match TRBD1. Germline CDR1 reads SGHDT; CDR2 reads YYEEEE. The J segment lost 4 bases and the V segment lost 4 bases, leaving 4 bases of the junction unmatched. This CDR3 spans 14 amino acids. The CDR3 DNA reads TGTGCCAGCAGCCCCCGACAGGGGTACAATGAGCAGTTCTTC. Amino acid sequence: CASSPRQGYNEQFF.

The V and J genes are TRBV19 and TRBJ2-5; D might be TRBD2 (6 bases). CDR1 and CDR2 (germline): LNHDA, SQIVND (reference sequence). Trimming pared 6 bases from V and 5 bases from J, leaving 19 bases between. The CDR3 sequence is 15 residues long. DNA for the CDR3: TGTGCCAGTAGCCCCGGGGGACGGTATCGGGAGACCCAGTACTTC. The encoded protein is CASSPGGRYRETQYF.

The chain carries TRBV5-6 and TRBJ1-6; D gene unclear. V lost 4 bases and J lost 10, with 9 bases in between. The CDR3 totals 12 residues. CDR1 and CDR2 (germline): SGHDT, YYEEEE. CDR3 region: CASSRFESPLHF. Here the CDR3 DNA reads TGTGCCAGCAGCCGTTTTGAGTCACCCCTCCACTTT.

The J gene is TRBJ1-1, the V gene TRBV28; D gene ambiguous. The CDR3 consists of 13 residues. The germline gives CDR1 MDHEN, CDR2 SYDVKM. Trimming removed 3 bases from V and 6 bases from J, with 11 bases in between. The CDR3 sequence: CASSFSVRPEAFF. CDR3 nucleotide sequence: TGTGCCAGCAGTTTTTCCGTGCGTCCTGAAGCTTTCTTT.

In DNA form, the CDR3 reads TGCGCCAGCAGCCACTCCGGTGGTAGTAGGAATGAGCAGTTCTTC. Protein: CASSHSGGSRNEQFF. V is TRBV4-1 and J is TRBJ2-1; D remains unclear. Germline V gives CDR1 MGHRA, CDR2 YSYEKL. Trimming cost V 3 bases and J 7 bases, with 16 bases left between them. This CDR3 contains 15 residues.

The CDR3 sequence is CASSFSGRVLETQYF. CDR3 DNA: TGTGCCAGCAGCTTTTCAGGGAGGGTTTTAGAGACCCAGTACTTC. The chain recombines TRBV5-6 with TRBJ2-5; the match to TRBD2 covers 7 bases. V dropped 2 bases and J dropped 4; count of bases not matched to a gene: 8. CDR1 is SGHDT and CDR2 is YYEEEE in the germline V gene. The CDR3 is 15 residues long.

The chain employs TRBV5-1 and TRBJ2-2; 11 bases line up with TRBD1. Losses at the gene ends were 4 bases for V and 4 bases for J; bases not matched to a gene: 3. Germline values: CDR1 SGHRS, CDR2 YFSETQ. The CDR3 runs 15 residues. CDR3 loop: CASSKGQGGTGELFF. DNA of the CDR3: TGCGCCAGCAGCAAGGGACAGGGGGGCACCGGGGAGCTGTTTTTT.

This clone has only one observation. The chain links TRBV6-1 to TRBJ1-5; TRBD1 might be the D (6 bases). The CDR3 sequence is 14 residues long. Germline V CDR1 and CDR2: MNHNS, SASEGT. Trimming shortened V by 5 bases and J by 1 base, and 9 bases separated the two germline ends. The CDR3: CASSHRASNQPQHF. The DNA for the CDR3 is TGTGCCAGCAGTCACAGGGCCAGCAATCAGCCCCAGCATTTT.